What follows are 4 T cell receptor beta chains derived from one specimen sequenced in a study of cytomegalovirus exposure and HLA in healthy donors. The PCR ran on 60 Vbeta and 13 Jbeta primers. This table comes from immunoSEQ multiplex PCR, and its TCRdb copy is limited to in-frame clones, with some not included. Altogether about 190,000 clones are present, 65% to 80% being singletons, with the ten largest covering over 4%. The material sequenced was PBMCs. The source is a man aged 25-40 years in good health and CMV-seropositive.

The chain has TRBV19 and TRBJ2-7; D not certain. The germline V gene has CDR1 LNHDA and CDR2 SQIVND (reference sequence). V was cut by 6 bases and J by 0 bases, with 12 bases left in between. This CDR3 region has 14 residues. In DNA form, the CDR3 reads TGTGCCAGTAGGATCAGCGCGACCTCCTACGAGCAGTACTTC. Translating it yields CASRISATSYEQYF.

This clone was seen only a few times. The V call is TRBV19, the J call TRBJ2-7; 7 bases line up with TRBD2. The J segment lost 0 bases and the V segment lost 4 bases, leaving 3 bases of the junction unmatched. CDR3 length equals 14 residues. CDR1 LNHDA and CDR2 SQIVND come from the germline V gene (reference sequence). The CDR3 coding sequence is TGTGCCAGTAGTAGGCTAGCGGACTCCTACGAGCAGTACTTC. It specifies CASSRLADSYEQYF.

This clone has a handful of counts. This rearrangement joins TRBV30 to TRBJ1-4; TRBD1 aligns across 7 bases. The V segment lost 6 bases and the J segment 7 bases; nucleotides outside the gene matches: 8. Germline CDR1 and CDR2: GTSNPN and SVGIG (reference sequence). This CDR3 has 13 residues. The CDR3 DNA reads as TGTGCCTGCACTCCCGACAGGGTTGAAAAACTGTTTTTT. Translation gives CACTPDRVEKLFF.

The V and J genes are TRBV28 and TRBJ1-4; D might be TRBD1 (6 bases). V lost 2 bases and J 5 bases, leaving 18 bases between the germline ends. Germline-derived CDR1 and CDR2 are MDHEN and SYDVKM. The length of the CDR3 is 17 residues. CDR3 coding DNA: TGTGCCAGCAGTTTAATTTTTATTAGGGGGGGCAATGAAAAACTGTTTTTT. Residues: CASSLIFIRGGNEKLFF.